Presented here are 17 T cell receptor beta chains from one specimen sequenced in a study of siplizumab effects on memory and regulatory T cells. Method: immunoSEQ multiplex PCR; TCRdb's copy keeps in-frame clones and lacks some. The sample carries 57,000 or so clones, over 85% recorded once. Input material: CD8+ T cells sorted from blood. These receptors all come from a human donor in good health.

This sequence joins TRBV29-1 and TRBJ1-2; D remains ambiguous. This CDR3 has 14 residues. V dropped 6 bases and J dropped 5 bases, with 19 bases sitting between them. Germline assignment: CDR1 SQVTM and CDR2 ANQGSEA. The CDR3 reads CSVSENRITYGYTF. In nucleotides, the CDR3 is TGCAGCGTCTCCGAGAACAGAATTACTTATGGCTACACCTTC.

The rearrangement joins TRBV9 to TRBJ2-1; 9 nucleotides match TRBD2. Germline trimming cut 6 bases from V and 0 bases from J; bases unmatched to any gene: 4. This CDR3 is built from 15 residues. Germline-derived CDR1 and CDR2 are SGDLS and YYNGEE. The DNA of the CDR3 is TGTGCCAGCACCAGTAGCGGGAGCTCCTACAATGAGCAGTTCTTC. Its protein is CASTSSGSSYNEQFF.

The chain links TRBV7-8 to TRBJ1-2; D gene unclear. V was clipped by 5 bases and J by 8 bases, with 9 bases between them. The CDR3 has 11 amino acids. Germline CDR1 reads SGHVS; CDR2 reads FQNEAQ. The CDR3 here is CASSTGGGYTF. CDR3 sequence (DNA): TGTGCCAGCAGCACCGGCGGAGGCTACACCTTC.

This chain connects TRBV21-1 to TRBJ2-1; no check of the table's D call, TRBD1, against the DNA was made. TRBV21-1 is deemed a pseudogene. This CDR3 spans 16 amino acids. Here the CDR3 reads CASSLRRGESYNEQFF. The CDR3 DNA sequence: TGTGCCAGCAGCCTCCGCAGGGGGGAATCCTACAATGAGCAGTTCTTC.

V and J are TRBV12-5 and TRBJ1-2; 7 nucleotides align to TRBD1. V was pared by 4 bases and J by 4 bases, with 9 bases of the junction left unmatched. The CDR3 loop spans 15 amino acids. The V gene's germline CDR1 is LGHNT and CDR2 FRNRAP. Here the CDR3 reads CASGSGQGGLYGYTF. The DNA of the CDR3 is TGTGCTAGTGGTTCTGGGCAGGGGGGGCTCTATGGCTACACCTTC.

The CDR3 region is CASSSVGYGYTF. Written as DNA, the CDR3 is TGTGCCAGCAGTTCGGTGGGCTATGGCTACACCTTC. The chain combines TRBV6-1 with TRBJ1-2, with unresolved D. The CDR3 length is 12 residues. V was shortened by 5 bases and J by 4 bases, with 8 bases between the two germline ends. Germline loops: CDR1 MNHNS, CDR2 SASEGT.

The V call is TRBV11-2, the J call TRBJ1-5; 8 bases line up with TRBD1. The CDR3 runs to 17 residues. The germline CDR1 and CDR2 sequences are SGHAT and FQNNGV. The ends lost 1 base at V and 0 bases at J; junction bases unmatched: 5. The CDR3 region is CASSLGQGPYSNQPQHF. The CDR3 DNA follows: TGTGCCAGCAGCTTAGGACAGGGGCCTTATAGCAATCAGCCCCAGCATTTT. The full variable domain, its missing parts supplied by reference TRBV11-2 and TRBJ1-5, is EAGVAQSPRYKIIEKRQSVAFWCNPISGHATLYWYQQILGQGPKLLIQFQNNGVVDDSQLPKDRFSAERLKGVDSTLKIQPAKLEDSAVYLCASSLGQGPYSNQPQHFGDGTRLSIL.

CDR3 coding DNA: TGTGCCAGCAGCCAAGTCCTGAGCTCCTATAATTCACCCCTCCACTTT. It yields the protein CASSQVLSSYNSPLHF. This chain links TRBV4-2 with TRBJ1-6, with D uncertain. The CDR3 loop spans 16 amino acids. V was shortened by 1 base and J by 0 bases, with 7 bases between the two germline ends. Germline CDR1 and CDR2: LGHNA and YNFKEQ.

V gene TRBV5-4 combines with J gene TRBJ2-5; no reliable D call. The DNA end lines up better with TRBJ2-7; the J call may be wrong. This CDR3 is 13 amino acids long. Per the germline V gene, CDR1 is SGHNT and CDR2 is YYREEE (reference sequence). CDR3 bases: TGTGCCAGCAGCCAAGACATTGCTAACGAGCAGTACTTC. Its protein is CASSQDIANEQYF.

CDR3 region: CASSMGQALSNYGYTF. Written as DNA, the CDR3 is TGTGCCAGCAGCATGGGACAGGCCCTCTCTAACTATGGCTACACCTTC. This chain uses TRBV27 with TRBJ1-2; 8 nucleotides align to TRBD1. Per germline, CDR1 MNHEY and CDR2 SMNVEV (reference sequence). Trimming at V came to 6 bases and at J to 0 bases, leaving 9 bases not matched to a gene. This CDR3 spans 16 amino acids.

The chain joins TRBV7-9 to TRBJ2-7; TRBD1 might be the D (5 bases). The CDR3 has 14 amino acids. CDR1 is SEHNR and CDR2 is FQNEAQ in the germline V gene (reference sequence). The V gene lost 3 bases and the J gene lost 6 bases, with 15 bases spanning the gap. The chain's CDR3 is CASSLTADSFEQYF. The CDR3 region has the DNA TGTGCCAGCAGCTTGACAGCCGACTCTTTCGAGCAGTACTTC.

The CDR3 DNA follows: TGTGCCAGCAGCCCGAGTACGTACCAAGAGACCCAGTACTTC. It is translated as CASSPSTYQETQYF. The rearrangement links TRBV11-2 to TRBJ2-5; D remains ambiguous. The V and J ends lost 5 bases and 0 bases respectively, with 10 bases between them. CDR1 is SGHAT and CDR2 is FQNNGV in the germline V gene. The CDR3 totals 14 residues.

The CDR3 region is CASSQVGTSGEAMNTGELFF. Here the CDR3 DNA reads TGCGCCAGCAGCCAAGTTGGGACTAGCGGGGAGGCTATGAACACCGGGGAGCTGTTTTTT. J is TRBJ2-2 and V is TRBV4-1; 13 nucleotides line up with TRBD2. This CDR3 contains 20 residues. Germline V gene data show CDR1 as MGHRA and CDR2 as YSYEKL. Trimming took 1 base from V and 1 from J; bases not matched to a gene: 9.

This chain links TRBV4-3 with TRBJ2-1, with D maybe TRBD1 (6 bases). Looked up from germline, CDR1 is LGHNA and CDR2 is YSLEER. V lost 4 bases and J lost 6, with 16 bases in between. The CDR3 runs 15 residues. The CDR3 DNA reads TGCGCCAGCAGCCCCTCCCCAGGGGTAGGCAATGAGCAGTTCTTC. It specifies CASSPSPGVGNEQFF.

The gene calls are TRBV27 and TRBJ2-5; 9 nucleotides agree with TRBD2. V lost 0 bases and J lost 5; bases outside the gene matches: 7. The CDR3 extends over 16 amino acids. Germline assignment: CDR1 MNHEY and CDR2 SMNVEV (reference sequence). The CDR3 loop reads CASSLSGLSGRETQYF. The CDR3 DNA reads as TGTGCCAGCAGTTTATCCGGCCTAAGCGGGAGGGAGACCCAGTACTTC.

The chain employs TRBV27 and TRBJ2-1; 10 bases are a match to TRBD1. The CDR3 length is 16 residues. After removal of 2 bases from V and 10 bases from J, the junction contained 11 bases not matched to a gene. From germline, CDR1 is MNHEY and CDR2 SMNVEV (reference sequence). CDR3 coding DNA: TGTGCCAGCAGTTTAGCAACCGGGACAGGGGTAGGAGAGCAGTTCTTC. Protein sequence: CASSLATGTGVGEQFF.

The chain is built from TRBV4-1 and TRBJ2-5; TRBD2 is a possible D gene (6 bases). Germline V gene lookup returns CDR1 MGHRA and CDR2 YSYEKL. This CDR3 region has 14 residues. V lost 2 bases, J lost 5 bases, and 12 bases lay in between. CDR3 sequence reads: CASSQKEGRETQYF. In DNA form, the CDR3 reads TGCGCCAGCAGCCAAAAGGAGGGAAGGGAGACCCAGTACTTC.